The 14 T cell receptor beta chains listed next were all sequenced from one sample in a study of shared clonotypes between healthy human individuals. Produced via immunoSEQ multiplex PCR; TCRdb's table is partial and in-frame only. The sample shows 2.3 million or so clones, over 90% of them seen only once. Sequencing input: naive CD4+ T cells from PBMCs. Regarding subset: CD45RA+ positively selected. Receptors were obtained from a man aged 18 to 29 in good health. Some clones in this sample may be carry-over from other donors' samples.

Concerning this clone: In the same sample, other DNA sequences code for this CDR3. The V and J genes are TRBV5-4 and TRBJ1-1, with D uncertain. Germline V CDR1 and CDR2: SGHNT, YYREEE (reference sequence). This CDR3 has 13 amino acids. The ends were cut back, 2 bases at V and 0 bases at J, with 5 bases in the middle. The chain's CDR3 is CASSFSMNTEAFF. CDR3 sequence (DNA): TGTGCCAGCAGCTTTTCAATGAACACTGAAGCTTTCTTT.

Remarks on this clone: This same CDR3 is encoded by further DNA sequences in the sample. The chain combines TRBV18 with TRBJ1-2, with D unresolved. Germline loops: CDR1 KGHSH, CDR2 LQKENI. Deletions cut 2 bases from V and 2 bases from J, with 6 bases between. The CDR3 spans 13 residues. CDR3 bases: TGTGCCAGCTCACCAGACGGCAACTATGGCTACACCTTC. Translated: CASSPDGNYGYTF.

The chain employs TRBV27 and TRBJ1-2; a weak D match, TRBD1 (5 bases). This CDR3 contains 15 residues. Trimming removed 2 bases from V and 7 bases from J, with 17 bases in between. Germline V gene lookup returns CDR1 MNHEY and CDR2 SMNVEV (reference sequence). Written as DNA, the CDR3 is TGTGCCAGCAGTTTACGGTCGGCTGGGGGATTTGGCTACACCTTC. Translated: CASSLRSAGGFGYTF.

This chain connects TRBV18 to TRBJ1-2; TRBD1 matches at 9 bases. V gave up 8 bases and J gave up 0 bases; unmatched junction bases: 7. The germline V gene has CDR1 KGHSH and CDR2 LQKENI. The CDR3 has 15 residues. The DNA of the CDR3 is TGTGCCAGCGGCGGGACAGGGTCGACTAACTATGGCTACACCTTC. Its translation: CASGGTGSTNYGYTF.

As for this clone: The same CDR3 also results from other DNA sequences found in this sample. V is TRBV5-1 and J is TRBJ2-7; 10 bases fit TRBD2. After removal of 3 bases from V and 3 bases from J, the junction contained 3 bases not matched to a gene. The CDR3 contains 14 residues. Looked up from germline, CDR1 is SGHRS and CDR2 is YFSETQ. CDR3 coding DNA: TGCGCCAGCAGCTCAGCTAGCGGGAGCTACGAGCAGTACTTC. Protein product: CASSSASGSYEQYF. Full variable domain (remainder filled in from reference TRBV5-1 and TRBJ2-7): KAGVTQTPRYLIKTRGQQVTLSCSPISGHRSVSWYQQTPGQGLQFLFEYFSETQRNKGNFPGRFSGRQFSNSRSEMNVSTLELGDSALYLCASSSASGSYEQYFGPGTRLTVT.

The genes are TRBV19 and TRBJ1-3; 8 bases are shared with TRBD1. CDR3 length: 16 amino acids. Germline values: CDR1 LNHDA, CDR2 SQIVND (reference sequence). Trimming removed 5 bases from V and 0 bases from J; junction bases left unmatched: 6. CDR3 DNA: TGTGCCAGTAGTCGCCGACAGGGGATCTCTGGAAACACCATATATTTT. Its protein is CASSRRQGISGNTIYF.

This chain links TRBV7-3 with TRBJ2-3; no firm D call. In germline, CDR1 is SGHTA, CDR2 FQGTGA. Deletions cut 6 bases from V and 0 bases from J, with 7 bases between. The CDR3 spans 13 residues. CDR3 residues: CASSKGSTDTQYF. The CDR3 DNA sequence: TGTGCCAGCAGTAAAGGGAGCACAGATACGCAGTATTTT.

This clone was observed a few times. Different DNA sequences within this sample yield the same CDR3. This chain uses TRBV5-1 with TRBJ2-1; 12 bases agree with TRBD2. The CDR3 has 15 residues. Unmatched junction bases numbered 3, after V lost 4 bases and J lost 4 bases. Germline V gene sequence: CDR1 SGHRS, CDR2 YFSETQ. The CDR3 here is CASSQGTSGYNEQFF. CDR3 DNA: TGCGCCAGCAGCCAAGGGACTAGCGGGTACAATGAGCAGTTCTTC. The complete variable domain, with remaining parts taken from reference TRBV5-1 and TRBJ2-1, reads KAGVTQTPRYLIKTRGQQVTLSCSPISGHRSVSWYQQTPGQGLQFLFEYFSETQRNKGNFPGRFSGRQFSNSRSEMNVSTLELGDSALYLCASSQGTSGYNEQFFGPGTRLTVL.

The CDR3 bases are TGTGCCAGCGAATCACCCTCCCAGGTGGCTTTCTTT. Translated: CASESPSQVAFF. This chain joins TRBV6-5 and TRBJ1-1; no reliable D call. This CDR3 has 12 residues. Germline CDR1 is MNHEY and CDR2 is SVGAGI. V gave up 8 bases and J gave up 11 bases, with 18 bases separating them.

CDR3 nucleotides: TGTGCCAGCAGCCGGACTAGCGGGTCCATTACCTACGAGCAGTACTTC. Protein product: CASSRTSGSITYEQYF. V gene TRBV5-4 combines with J gene TRBJ2-7; 11 nucleotides match TRBD2. Germline assignment: CDR1 SGHNT and CDR2 YYREEE (reference sequence). V lost 4 bases, J lost 2 bases, and 8 bases stayed unmatched. The CDR3 totals 16 residues.

The gene calls are TRBV7-2 and TRBJ1-5, with D unresolved. V was trimmed by 5 bases and J by 7 bases, leaving 12 bases between them. The CDR3 is made up of 13 amino acids. Per germline, CDR1 SGHTA and CDR2 FQGNSA. CDR3 protein: CASSPDPVQPQHF. Written as DNA, the CDR3 is TGTGCCAGCAGCCCCGACCCTGTACAGCCCCAGCATTTT.

As for this clone: The sample holds other DNA sequences that translate to the same CDR3. The rearrangement joins TRBV28 to TRBJ2-3; tentatively, D is TRBD2 (5 bases). CDR3 length: 15 amino acids. The V gene lost 4 bases and the J gene lost 2 bases, with 13 bases spanning the gap. Germline lookup yields CDR1 MDHEN and CDR2 SYDVKM. This chain's CDR3 is CASSSHRGFTDTQYF. The CDR3 DNA follows: TGTGCCAGCAGTTCCCACCGGGGTTTCACAGATACGCAGTATTTT.

This chain connects TRBV7-9 to TRBJ2-2; no reliable D call. CDR1 and CDR2 from the germline V gene are SEHNR and FQNEAQ (reference sequence). There are 15 residues in the CDR3. Trimming removed 1 base from V and 6 bases from J, with 12 bases in between. CDR3 residues: CASSLVANAAGELFF. The DNA for the CDR3 is TGTGCCAGCAGCTTAGTAGCTAATGCGGCCGGGGAGCTGTTTTTT.

The V gene is TRBV10-3, the J gene TRBJ2-2, with D possibly being TRBD1 (5 bases). This CDR3 is built from 14 residues. Per the germline V gene, CDR1 is ENHRY and CDR2 is SYGVKD. The V end lost 3 bases, the J end lost 4 bases, and 9 bases lay between the germline ends. In DNA form, the CDR3 reads TGTGCCATCAGTGAACTGCAGGGCACCGGGGAGCTGTTTTTT. It codes for CAISELQGTGELFF.